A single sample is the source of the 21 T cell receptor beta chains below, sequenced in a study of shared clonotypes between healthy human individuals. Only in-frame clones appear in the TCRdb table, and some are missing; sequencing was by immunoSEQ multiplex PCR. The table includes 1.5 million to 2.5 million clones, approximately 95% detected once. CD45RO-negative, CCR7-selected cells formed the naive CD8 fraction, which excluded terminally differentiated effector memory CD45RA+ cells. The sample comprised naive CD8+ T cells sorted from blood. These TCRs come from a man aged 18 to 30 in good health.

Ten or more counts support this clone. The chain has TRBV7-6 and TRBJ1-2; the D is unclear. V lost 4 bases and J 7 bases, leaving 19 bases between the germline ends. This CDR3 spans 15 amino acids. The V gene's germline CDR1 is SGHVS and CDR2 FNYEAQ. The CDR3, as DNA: TGTGCCAGCAGCTGGGCTGGTGGGCCCAGCCTTGGCTACACCTTC. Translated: CASSWAGGPSLGYTF.

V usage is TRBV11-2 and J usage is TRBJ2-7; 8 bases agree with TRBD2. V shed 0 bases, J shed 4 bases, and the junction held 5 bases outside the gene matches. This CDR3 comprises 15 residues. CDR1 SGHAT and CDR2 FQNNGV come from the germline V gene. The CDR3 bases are TGTGCCAGCAGCTTAGAAGGTAGCGGGGATTACGAGCAGTACTTC. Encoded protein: CASSLEGSGDYEQYF.

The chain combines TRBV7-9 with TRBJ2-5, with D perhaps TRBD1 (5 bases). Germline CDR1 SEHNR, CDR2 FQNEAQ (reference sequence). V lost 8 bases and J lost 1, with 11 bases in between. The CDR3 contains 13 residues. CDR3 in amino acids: CASGRDSQETQYF. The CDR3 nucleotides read TGTGCCAGCGGTAGAGACAGCCAAGAGACCCAGTACTTC. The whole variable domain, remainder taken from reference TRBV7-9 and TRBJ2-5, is DTGVSQNPRHKITKRGQNVTFRCDPISEHNRLYWYRQTLGQGPEFLTYFQNEAQLEKSRLLSDRFSAERPKGSFSTLEIQRTEQGDSAMYLCASGRDSQETQYFGPGTRLLVL.

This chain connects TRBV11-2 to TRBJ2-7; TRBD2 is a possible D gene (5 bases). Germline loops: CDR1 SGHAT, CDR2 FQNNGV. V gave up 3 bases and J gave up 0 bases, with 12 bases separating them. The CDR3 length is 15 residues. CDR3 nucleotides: TGTGCCAGCAGCTTGGGAGCGTCGAGCTCCTACGAGCAGTACTTC. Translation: CASSLGASSSYEQYF.

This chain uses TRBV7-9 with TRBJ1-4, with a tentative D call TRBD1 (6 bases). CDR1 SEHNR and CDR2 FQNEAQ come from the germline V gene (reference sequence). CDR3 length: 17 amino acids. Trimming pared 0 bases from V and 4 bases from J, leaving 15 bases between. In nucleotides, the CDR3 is TGTGCCAGCAGCTTAGCCGGGGGCCCGGCCCATAATGAAAAACTGTTTTTT. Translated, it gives CASSLAGGPAHNEKLFF.

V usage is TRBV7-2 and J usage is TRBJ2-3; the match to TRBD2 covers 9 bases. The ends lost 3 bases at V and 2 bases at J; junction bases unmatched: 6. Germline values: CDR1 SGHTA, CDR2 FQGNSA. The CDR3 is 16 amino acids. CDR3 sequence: CASSFPLAGITDTQYF. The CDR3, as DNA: TGTGCCAGCAGCTTTCCGCTAGCGGGAATCACAGATACGCAGTATTTT.

The DNA for the CDR3 is TGTGCCAGCAGTGATTTCGGTAGCGGGGGGGTTACAGATACGCAGTATTTT. As protein: CASSDFGSGGVTDTQYF. The J gene is TRBJ2-3, the V gene TRBV2; 11 bases match TRBD2. J was trimmed by 3 bases and V by 3 bases; bases with no gene match: 8. The CDR3 spans 17 residues. Germline CDR1 SNHLY, CDR2 FYNNEI.

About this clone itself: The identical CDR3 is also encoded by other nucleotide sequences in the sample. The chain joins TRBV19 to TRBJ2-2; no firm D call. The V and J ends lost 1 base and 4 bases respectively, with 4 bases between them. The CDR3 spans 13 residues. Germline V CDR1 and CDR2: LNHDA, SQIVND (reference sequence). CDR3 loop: CASSIAGTGELFF. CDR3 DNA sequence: TGTGCCAGTAGTATAGCTGGCACCGGGGAGCTGTTTTTT.

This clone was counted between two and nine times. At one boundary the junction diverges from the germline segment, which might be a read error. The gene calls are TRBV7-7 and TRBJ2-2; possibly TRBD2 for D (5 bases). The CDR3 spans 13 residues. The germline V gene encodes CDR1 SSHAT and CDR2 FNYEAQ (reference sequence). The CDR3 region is CASSFGITGELFF. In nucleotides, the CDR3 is TGTGCTAGCAGCTTCGGGATCACCGGGGAGCTGTTTTTT.

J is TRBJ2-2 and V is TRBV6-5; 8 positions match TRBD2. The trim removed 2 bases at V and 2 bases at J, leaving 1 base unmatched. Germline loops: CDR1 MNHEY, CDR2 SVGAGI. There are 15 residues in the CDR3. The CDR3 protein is CASSYGLANTGELFF. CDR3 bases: TGTGCCAGCAGTTACGGACTAGCTAACACCGGGGAGCTGTTTTTT.

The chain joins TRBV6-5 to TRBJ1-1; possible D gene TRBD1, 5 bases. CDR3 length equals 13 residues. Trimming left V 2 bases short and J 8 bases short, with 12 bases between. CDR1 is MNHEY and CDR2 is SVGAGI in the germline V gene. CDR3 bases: TGTGCCAGCAGTTACCCAGGGACTTTGGAAGCTTTCTTT. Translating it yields CASSYPGTLEAFF.

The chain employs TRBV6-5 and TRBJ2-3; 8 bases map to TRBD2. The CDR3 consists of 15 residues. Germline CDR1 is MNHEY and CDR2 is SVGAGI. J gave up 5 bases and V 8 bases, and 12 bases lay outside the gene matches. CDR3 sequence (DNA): TGTGCCAGCCGACCTCGAGGGAGCGGGAGAGATACGCAGTATTTT. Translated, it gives CASRPRGSGRDTQYF.

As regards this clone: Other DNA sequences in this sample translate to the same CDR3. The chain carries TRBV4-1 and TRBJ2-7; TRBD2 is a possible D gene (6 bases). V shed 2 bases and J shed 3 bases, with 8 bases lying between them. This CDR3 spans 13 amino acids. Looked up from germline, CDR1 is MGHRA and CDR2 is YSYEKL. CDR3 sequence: CASSQTTSYEQYF. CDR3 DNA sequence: TGCGCCAGCAGCCAAACGACTAGCTACGAGCAGTACTTC.

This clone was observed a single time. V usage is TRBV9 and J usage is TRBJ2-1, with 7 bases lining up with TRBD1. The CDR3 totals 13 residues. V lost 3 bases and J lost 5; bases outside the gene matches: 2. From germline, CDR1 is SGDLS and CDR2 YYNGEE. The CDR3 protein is CASSGTGDNEQFF. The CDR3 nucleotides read TGTGCCAGCAGCGGCACAGGGGACAATGAGCAGTTCTTC.

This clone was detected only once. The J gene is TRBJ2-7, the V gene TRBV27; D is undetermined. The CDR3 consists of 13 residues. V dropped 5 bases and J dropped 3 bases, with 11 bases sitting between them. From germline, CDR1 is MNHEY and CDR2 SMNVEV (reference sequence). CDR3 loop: CASSPRPDYEQYF. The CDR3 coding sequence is TGTGCCAGCAGTCCCCGACCCGACTACGAGCAGTACTTC.

In nucleotides, the CDR3 is TGTGCCTGGAGTACTTTGGGACCGGGGGATTCACCCCTCCACTTT. This sequence encodes CAWSTLGPGDSPLHF. V gene TRBV30 combines with J gene TRBJ1-6, with D possibly being TRBD1 (5 bases). The germline V and J ends were trimmed by 2 bases and 8 bases, with 16 bases remaining between them. Germline CDR1 is GTSNPN and CDR2 is SVGIG (reference sequence). There are 15 residues in the CDR3. The whole variable domain, filled in from reference TRBV30 and TRBJ1-6, reads SQTIHQWPATLVQPVGSPLSLECTVEGTSNPNLYWYRQAAGRGLQLLFYSVGIGQISSEVPQNLSASRPQDRQFILSSKKLLLSDSGFYLCAWSTLGPGDSPLHFGNGTRLTVT.

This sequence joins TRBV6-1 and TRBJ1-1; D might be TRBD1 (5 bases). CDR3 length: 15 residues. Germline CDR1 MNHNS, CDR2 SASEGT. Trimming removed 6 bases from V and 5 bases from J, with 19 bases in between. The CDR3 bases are TGTGCCAGCAGATACAGGTCGGGTTTGGGAACTGAAGCTTTCTTT. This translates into CASRYRSGLGTEAFF.

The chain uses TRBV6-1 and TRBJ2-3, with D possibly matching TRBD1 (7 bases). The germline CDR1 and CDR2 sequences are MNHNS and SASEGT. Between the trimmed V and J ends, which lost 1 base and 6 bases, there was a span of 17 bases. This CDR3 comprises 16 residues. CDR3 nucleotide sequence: TGTGCCAGCAGTGAAGGGAGGGGGCTAAAGGGGGATACGCAGTATTTT. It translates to CASSEGRGLKGDTQYF.

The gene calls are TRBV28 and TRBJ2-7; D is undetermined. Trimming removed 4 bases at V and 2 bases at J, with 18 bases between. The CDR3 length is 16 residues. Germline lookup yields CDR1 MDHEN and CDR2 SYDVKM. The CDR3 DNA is TGTGCCAGCAGTTCCCCCCGGGTCCGGGTCACCTACGAGCAGTACTTC. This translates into CASSSPRVRVTYEQYF.

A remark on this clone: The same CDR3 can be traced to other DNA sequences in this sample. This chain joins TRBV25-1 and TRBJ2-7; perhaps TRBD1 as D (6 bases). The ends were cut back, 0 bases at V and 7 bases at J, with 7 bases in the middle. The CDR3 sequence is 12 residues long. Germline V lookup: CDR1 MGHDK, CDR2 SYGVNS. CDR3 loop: CASSEYRGEQYF. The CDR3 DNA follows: TGTGCCAGCAGTGAATATAGGGGGGAGCAGTACTTC.

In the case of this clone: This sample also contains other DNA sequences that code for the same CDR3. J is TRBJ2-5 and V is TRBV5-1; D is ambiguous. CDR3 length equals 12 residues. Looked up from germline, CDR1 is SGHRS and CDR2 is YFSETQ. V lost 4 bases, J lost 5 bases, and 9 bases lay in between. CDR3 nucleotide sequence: TGCGCCAGCAGCCGAATCGGGGAGACCCAGTACTTC. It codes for CASSRIGETQYF.